Following are 17 T cell receptor beta chains from one sample sequenced in a study of identical twins. Each CDR3 protein is one row after TCRdb ran MiXCR on the 5' RACE reads. The sample carries 500,000 to 550,000 distinct CDR3 sequences, approximately 22% recorded once. The sample also formed part of further work on T cells expressing NK-cell markers.

Sample: CD4+ T cells sorted from blood. The receptors come from a young woman in good health.

This clonotype was seen repeatedly, ten times or more. This rearrangement joins TRBV5-1 to TRBJ2-5; D gene unclear. The V gene lost 0 bases and the J gene lost 2 bases, with 2 bases spanning the gap. Germline V CDR1 and CDR2: SGHRS, YFSETQ. This CDR3 is 12 amino acids long. CDR3 protein: CASSLGQETQYF. CDR3 bases: TGCGCCAGCAGCTTGGGGCAAGAGACCCAGTACTTC.

This chain uses TRBV20-1 with TRBJ2-3; TRBD2 aligns across 13 bases. The trim removed 2 bases at V and 2 bases at J, leaving 4 bases unmatched. CDR1 and CDR2 (germline): DFQATT, SNEGSKA (reference sequence). The CDR3 covers 16 residues. DNA of the CDR3: TGCAGTGCTAGACCCGGACTAGCGGGGGACACAGATACGCAGTATTTT. Residues: CSARPGLAGDTDTQYF.

The chain combines TRBV20-1 with TRBJ1-1; 7 bases match TRBD1. With 5 bases clipped from V and 3 bases from J, the junction kept 9 bases outside the gene matches. Germline V gene data show CDR1 as DFQATT and CDR2 as SNEGSKA (reference sequence). The CDR3 totals 14 residues. CDR3 nucleotide sequence: TGCAGTGCTCTCGCGGAGGGGGCAGACACTGAAGCTTTCTTT. Translated: CSALAEGADTEAFF.

This clonotype was seen a few times. This rearrangement joins TRBV3-1 to TRBJ2-2; 11 bases are a match to TRBD2. The V and J ends lost 2 bases and 7 bases, in that order; junction bases with no gene match: 6. There are 16 residues in the CDR3. CDR1 is LGHDT and CDR2 is YNNKEL in the germline V gene (reference sequence). The CDR3 here is CASSQSPSGRIGELFF. CDR3 coding DNA: TGTGCCAGCAGCCAATCCCCTAGCGGGAGGATCGGGGAGCTGTTTTTT.

This clonotype was recorded once. The genes are TRBV20-1 and TRBJ2-1; D may be TRBD1 or TRBD2 (5 bases each). The CDR3 has 12 residues. CDR1 is DFQATT, CDR2 SNEGSKA, per germline (reference sequence). V was pared by 5 bases and J by 5 bases, with 10 bases between. CDR3 in amino acids: CSAHRDHNEQFF. CDR3 coding DNA: TGCAGTGCTCACCGGGACCACAATGAGCAGTTCTTC.

This clonotype was picked up a small number of times. This chain uses TRBV20-1 with TRBJ2-1; 10 nucleotides match TRBD2. The CDR3 has 16 residues. The germline CDR1 and CDR2 sequences are DFQATT and SNEGSKA (reference sequence). V shed 6 bases, J shed 4 bases, and the junction held 12 bases outside the gene matches. The CDR3 DNA reads as TGCAGTGCCATCGGGACTAGCGCTGGGATGTACAATGAGCAGTTCTTC. This encodes CSAIGTSAGMYNEQFF.

The genes are TRBV5-1 and TRBJ1-1; D remains ambiguous. Germline assignment: CDR1 SGHRS and CDR2 YFSETQ. This CDR3 has 13 amino acids. V was cut by 4 bases and J by 5 bases, with 12 bases left in between. DNA for the CDR3: TGCGCCAGCAGCGAGGGAGGAACGACTGAAGCTTTCTTT. Residues: CASSEGGTTEAFF.

The CDR3 spells CSVIGDLNTGELFF. The CDR3 DNA reads as TGCAGCGTTATCGGGGACCTAAACACCGGGGAGCTGTTTTTT. V usage is TRBV29-1 and J usage is TRBJ2-2, with D perhaps being TRBD1 or TRBD2 (5 bases each). This CDR3 is 14 amino acids long. Looked up from germline, CDR1 is SQVTM and CDR2 is ANQGSEA. V gave up 5 bases and J gave up 2 bases, with 12 bases separating them.

This clonotype has a handful of counts. V is TRBV12-3 or TRBV12-4 and J is TRBJ2-5, with 7 bases fitting TRBD1. The trim removed 5 bases at V and 11 bases at J, leaving 11 bases unmatched. The CDR3 covers 13 residues. Here the CDR3 DNA reads TGTGCCAGCAGTCCGGGACAGCCTAGTTCTCAGTACTTC. Its protein is CASSPGQPSSQYF.

This chain connects TRBV4-3 to TRBJ2-1, with D possibly matching TRBD2 (5 bases). The CDR3 length is 12 residues. The germline V gene encodes CDR1 LGHNA and CDR2 YSLEER. Trimming shortened V by 4 bases and J by 10 bases, and 11 bases separated the two germline ends. As DNA, the CDR3 is TGCGCCAGCAGCCGGACTGGCAGGGAGCAGTTCTTC. It codes for CASSRTGREQFF.

The chain couples TRBV12-3 or TRBV12-4 to TRBJ2-1, with 10 bases identical to TRBD2. J was trimmed by 8 bases and V by 3 bases; bases with no gene match: 4. The CDR3 consists of 14 residues. The CDR3 spells CASSLRAGGDEQFF. The DNA for the CDR3 is TGTGCCAGCAGTTTGAGAGCGGGAGGGGATGAGCAGTTCTTC.

This clonotype was counted ten times or more. The chain uses TRBV7-9 and TRBJ1-4; 7 nucleotides align to TRBD1. The V and J ends lost 7 bases and 1 base, in that order; junction bases with no gene match: 9. Germline V gives CDR1 SEHNR, CDR2 FQNEAQ (reference sequence). This CDR3 is 16 amino acids long. CDR3 residues: CASTSGQTLTNEKLFF. CDR3 sequence (DNA): TGTGCCAGCACATCGGGACAGACTTTAACTAATGAAAAACTGTTTTTT.

This clonotype was observed a handful of times. The chain employs TRBV9 and TRBJ2-1; tentative D call: TRBD2 (6 bases). This CDR3 region has 15 residues. V gave up 0 bases and J gave up 1 base, with 8 bases separating them. Germline CDR1 and CDR2: SGDLS and YYNGEE. CDR3 DNA: TGTGCCAGCAGCGTAGCGGGAGTGTCCTACAATGAGCAGTTCTTC. Its protein product is CASSVAGVSYNEQFF.

The rearrangement uses TRBV9 and TRBJ2-2; D ambiguous. Germline V gene data show CDR1 as SGDLS and CDR2 as YYNGEE. Trimming took off 2 bases at V and 6 bases at J, with 5 bases between the two ends. There are 12 residues in the CDR3. CDR3 coding DNA: TGTGCCAGCAGCGTTGCGGCCGGGGAGCTGTTTTTT. The encoded protein is CASSVAAGELFF.

There are a few counts of this clonotype. This rearrangement joins TRBV12-3 or TRBV12-4 to TRBJ1-2; a weak D match, TRBD1 (6 bases). The ends were cut back, 7 bases at V and 8 bases at J, with 17 bases in the middle. This CDR3 contains 13 residues. CDR3 coding DNA: TGTGCCAGCAACCAAGGGGGAGTTTACGGCTACACCTTC. This encodes CASNQGGVYGYTF.

This clonotype occurred many times. V is TRBV12-3 or TRBV12-4 and J is TRBJ2-7; D gene uncertain. The CDR3 spans 11 residues. With 6 bases removed from V and 6 bases from J, the gap between germline ends came to 9 bases. The CDR3 spells CASRNMGEQYF. CDR3 nucleotides: TGTGCCAGCAGAAATATGGGCGAGCAGTACTTC.

The V gene is TRBV6-2 or TRBV6-3, the J gene TRBJ2-2; 10 bases agree with TRBD1. V dropped 6 bases and J dropped 5; count of bases not matched to a gene: 6. The CDR3 length is 15 residues. CDR1 is MNHEY and CDR2 is SVGEGT in the germline V gene. The CDR3 spells CASRGQGTLTGELFF. CDR3 coding DNA: TGTGCCAGCAGGGGACAGGGGACCCTAACCGGGGAGCTGTTTTTT.